The T cell receptor (beta chain) under discussion was sequenced for a study of STAT5B mutations in CD4+ large granular lymphocyte leukemia. Study at large: The CDR3 'QG' motif was associated with a particular HLA allele among healthy donors. Whole-study results and caveats: Patient CD4-sorted repertoires looked more clonal than healthy CD4+ repertoires, even without putative leukemic clones. No patients shared main leukemic clonotypes, though 25% to 30% appeared at low frequency elsewhere. Top patient clones used TRBV06 genes more often: 8/27 versus 2/35 in controls.

The CDR3 extends over 15 amino acids. The germline V gene has CDR1 SGHRS and CDR2 YFSETQ. J gave up 9 bases and V 1 base, and 7 bases lay outside the gene matches. On this clone: The antigen remains undetermined.

Method: immunoSEQ multiplex PCR; TCRdb's copy keeps in-frame clones and lacks some. The sample lists around 32,000 clones; around 85% were seen once. The sequence was collected from a human donor in good health. Input material: CD4+ T cells from blood buffy coats. This chain joins TRBV5-1 and TRBJ1-6; 7 nucleotides line up with TRBD1. The CDR3 DNA follows: TGCGCCAGCAGCTTGACCGGGACAGAGCGTTCACCCCTCCACTTT. It is translated as CASSLTGTERSPLHF.